This TCR beta chain was identified in a study of T cells in Graves' hyperthyroidism and ophthalmopathy. This CDR3 is 18 amino acids long. Looked up from germline, CDR1 is SGHTA and CDR2 is FQGNSA. V trimming: 3 bases; J trimming: 1 base; junction bases outside the gene matches: 12. Amplification of TCR beta CDR3 regions was performed using RNA transcripts as template. A set of HTBI primers served as the primers for a first-round RT-PCR of the TCR CDR3. TCRdb re-analysed the multiplex PCR reads in MiXCR, keeping a single row per CDR3 protein. The table shows 500,000 to 650,000 distinct CDR3 sequences, with around 15% occurring only once.

The origin of this receptor is a woman aged 40 to 55 with Graves' hyperthyroidism. Material: blood. The V and J genes are TRBV7-2 and TRBJ1-1; TRBD1 matches at 9 bases. CDR3 protein: CASSFRGGTGSSNTEAFF. CDR3 bases: TGTGCCAGCAGCTTTAGAGGGGGGACAGGGTCCTCGAACACTGAAGCTTTCTTT.